These 17 T cell receptor beta chains were all obtained from the same sample, sequenced in a study of synovial regulatory T cells in juvenile arthritis. Libraries were prepared by immunoSEQ multiplex PCR; TCRdb keeps only in-frame clonotypes and omits some of them. This sample's table has 9,000 to 10,000 clones. Sequencing used Treg cells from blood. The subset denotes: remaining (HLA-DR-negative) circulating blood Treg cells. These receptors originate from a donor younger than 30 with juvenile idiopathic arthritis.

The chain combines TRBV5-1 with TRBJ1-1. The CDR3 loop spans 14 amino acids. The protein alone is recorded here. Germline values: CDR1 SGHRS, CDR2 YFSETQ. The CDR3 region is CASNRAGSIGGAFF.

The rearrangement joins TRBV19 to TRBJ1-3; without DNA, the TCRdb call of TRBD1 cannot be checked. The CDR3 contains 15 residues. No coding sequence is recorded. The V gene's germline CDR1 is LNHDA and CDR2 SQIVND (reference sequence). The CDR3 sequence: CASTKQGVFGNTIYF.

This CDR3 reads CAIPKGGGEAFF. The V gene is TRBV7-9, the J gene TRBJ1-1. Per germline, CDR1 SEHNR and CDR2 FQNEAQ (reference sequence). The CDR3 spans 12 residues. The protein alone is recorded here.

Here the CDR3 reads CASSQGGTDIQYF. The V and J genes are TRBV14 and TRBJ2-4; TCRdb gives TRBD2 as the D gene, but with no DNA this cannot be confirmed. From germline, CDR1 is SGHDN and CDR2 FVKESK. The CDR3 consists of 13 residues. No DNA appears here.

The rearrangement links TRBV5-4 to TRBJ2-6. Per germline, CDR1 SGHNT and CDR2 YYREEE (reference sequence). The CDR3 runs 13 residues. The DNA sequence is not available. The CDR3 reads CASRVPGANVLTF.

The chain couples TRBV5-4 to TRBJ2-3. From germline, CDR1 is SGHNT and CDR2 YYREEE (reference sequence). This CDR3 is built from 12 residues. No DNA has been recorded. The CDR3 region is CASSLIADTQYF.

The genes are TRBV10-3 and TRBJ1-5; TCRdb names TRBD1, which stays unverified in the absence of DNA. Germline V CDR1 and CDR2: ENHRY, SYGVKD. There are 14 residues in the CDR3. The DNA is not on file. CDR3 amino acids: CAIRGQGGNQPQHF.

The chain is built from TRBV11-2 and TRBJ2-7; TCRdb calls TRBD1, which cannot be checked without DNA. Germline values: CDR1 SGHAT, CDR2 FQNNGV. The CDR3 contains 16 residues. The protein alone is recorded here. CDR3 in amino acids: CASSLLGGQGVYEQYF.

The rearrangement joins TRBV12-5 to TRBJ1-4. This CDR3 has 14 residues. The protein alone is recorded here. CDR1 LGHNT and CDR2 FRNRAP come from the germline V gene. The CDR3: CASGLSGTNEKLFF.

The V and J genes are TRBV4-1 and TRBJ2-1; the D call from TCRdb, TRBD2, cannot be confirmed without DNA. CDR1 and CDR2 from the germline V gene are MGHRA and YSYEKL. The CDR3 length is 14 residues. The nucleotide record is missing. CDR3 region: CASSQDSAYNEQFF.

This chain joins TRBV12-1 and TRBJ2-2; TCRdb calls TRBD1, which cannot be checked without DNA. TRBV12-1 constitutes a pseudogene. This CDR3 contains 16 residues. Nucleotide data are not available. CDR3 protein: CANSRPGQGKTGELFF.

Considering frequency, this clone is medium-sized (0.01 to 0.1%). V usage is TRBV10-3 and J usage is TRBJ2-1; TCRdb returns TRBD2, unconfirmable since there is no DNA. This CDR3 has 15 amino acids. Only the protein sequence is given. The germline gives CDR1 ENHRY, CDR2 SYGVKD. This chain's CDR3 is CAISEWLAGVRGQFF.

The rearrangement uses TRBV7-2 and TRBJ1-3; there is no DNA to check the TCRdb D call of TRBD1. The CDR3 consists of 13 residues. No DNA sequence was recorded. CDR1 and CDR2 from the germline V gene are SGHTA and FQGNSA. This CDR3 is CASSPTLGNTIYF.

This chain joins TRBV18 and TRBJ1-4; TCRdb's D gene call, TRBD1, goes unchecked for lack of DNA. The CDR3 contains 14 residues. No DNA sequence is on record. CDR1 is KGHSH, CDR2 LQKENI, per germline. CDR3: CASSPVGQGEKLFF.

The chain uses TRBV6-6 and TRBJ1-2; there is no DNA to check the TCRdb D call of TRBD1. The CDR3 loop spans 12 amino acids. DNA is not on record. From germline, CDR1 is MNHNY and CDR2 SVGAGI (reference sequence). This chain's CDR3 is CASSLQGNGYTF.

V usage is TRBV28 and J usage is TRBJ1-1; TCRdb returns TRBD1, unconfirmable since there is no DNA. From germline, CDR1 is MDHEN and CDR2 SYDVKM. This CDR3 comprises 12 residues. No nucleotide data were recorded. The CDR3 sequence is CASSRQGARAFF.

J is TRBJ2-2 and V is TRBV19; TCRdb's D gene call, TRBD2, goes unchecked for lack of DNA. The CDR3 consists of 16 residues. DNA was not recorded. Germline CDR1 reads LNHDA; CDR2 reads SQIVND (reference sequence). The CDR3 here is CASSIPRGRNTGELFF.